The 22 T cell receptor beta chains listed next were all sequenced from one sample in a study of shared clonotypes between healthy human individuals. The protocol was immunoSEQ multiplex PCR, while the TCRdb copy is restricted to in-frame clones and leaves out a portion. In the table there are under 850,000 clones, over 90% of which are singletons. CD45RO-negative, CCR7-positively selected cells formed the naive CD8 fraction, excluding terminally differentiated effector memory CD45RA+ cells. Sequences were obtained from naive CD8+ T cells sorted from blood. The receptor source for this set is a man aged 30 to 45 in good health.

V usage is TRBV2 and J usage is TRBJ2-7; tentatively, D is TRBD1 or TRBD2 (7 bases each). The CDR3 runs 18 residues. V lost 2 bases and J 3 bases, leaving 23 bases between the germline ends. Germline V gene lookup returns CDR1 SNHLY and CDR2 FYNNEI. CDR3 bases: TGTGCCAGCAGTGAATTCGGGGGGACCGGGACAGTGAGCTACGAGCAGTACTTC. Amino acid sequence: CASSEFGGTGTVSYEQYF.

This sequence joins TRBV6-6 and TRBJ1-2; TRBD1 matches at 11 bases. CDR3 length equals 14 residues. V trimming: 6 bases; J trimming: 4 bases; junction bases outside the gene matches: 4. The V gene's germline CDR1 is MNHNY and CDR2 SVGAGI (reference sequence). CDR3 residues: CASSRDRGTYGYTF. The CDR3 DNA reads as TGTGCCAGCAGCCGGGACAGGGGGACCTATGGCTACACCTTC.

The DNA of the CDR3 is TGTGCCAGCAGCTCTCTCCTAGAAATGAACACTGAAGCTTTCTTT. Its protein is CASSSLLEMNTEAFF. The genes are TRBV13 and TRBJ1-1, with D unresolved. Per germline, CDR1 PRHDT and CDR2 FYEKMQ (reference sequence). Trimming took 4 bases from V and 0 from J, leaving 12 bases between them. The CDR3 is 15 residues long.

Concerning this clone: Given a far larger clone just one base away, this is likely a sequencing read error. The identical CDR3 is also encoded by other nucleotide sequences in the sample. This sequence joins TRBV11-3 and TRBJ2-1; weak D call: TRBD2 (6 bases). CDR3 length: 18 residues. Trimming left V 2 bases short and J 4 bases short, with 21 bases between. Germline-derived CDR1 and CDR2 are SGHNT and YENEEA. The chain's CDR3 is CASSLSALAGWSYNEQFF. As DNA, the CDR3 is TGTGCCAGCAGCTTATCCGCCCTGGCGGGATGGTCGTACAATGAGCAGTTCTTC.

The V call is TRBV29-1, the J call TRBJ2-1, with D maybe TRBD2 (5 bases). V gave up 3 bases and J gave up 0 bases, with 6 bases separating them. The CDR3 runs 13 residues. Germline CDR1 SQVTM, CDR2 ANQGSEA. For the CDR3, the DNA is TGCAGCGTTGATACTAGCTCCTACAATGAGCAGTTCTTC. Its translation: CSVDTSSYNEQFF.

The CDR3 coding sequence is TGTGCCAGCAGCTTAAAAACGGGAGGGCCAGGGAATGAGCAGTTCTTC. It specifies CASSLKTGGPGNEQFF. J is TRBJ2-1 and V is TRBV7-6, with 8 bases that match TRBD2. CDR3 length: 16 amino acids. CDR1 and CDR2 (germline): SGHVS, FNYEAQ. Trimming took 2 bases from V and 7 from J; bases not matched to a gene: 10.

The genes are TRBV5-1 and TRBJ2-2; tentative D call: TRBD2 (5 bases). V was shortened by 2 bases and J by 5 bases, with 16 bases between the two germline ends. Germline V gives CDR1 SGHRS, CDR2 YFSETQ. The CDR3 consists of 16 residues. CDR3 residues: CASSFGGVVATGELFF. The DNA of the CDR3 is TGCGCCAGCAGCTTCGGAGGTGTGGTGGCTACCGGGGAGCTGTTTTTT.

The V and J genes are TRBV25-1 and TRBJ2-1, with TRBD1 matching 7 bases. This CDR3 is 15 amino acids long. Trimming removed 4 bases from V and 15 bases from J; junction bases left unmatched: 18. Germline V gene sequence: CDR1 MGHDK, CDR2 SYGVNS. The CDR3 loop is CASSGSMTGTHTRFF. DNA of the CDR3: TGTGCCAGCAGTGGATCAATGACAGGGACACACACACGGTTCTTC.

The J gene is TRBJ2-3, the V gene TRBV11-2; D is undetermined. V lost 1 base to trimming and J lost 4 bases, with 18 bases between them. This CDR3 comprises 17 residues. Germline CDR1 SGHAT, CDR2 FQNNGV. For the CDR3, the DNA is TGTGCCAGCAGCTTAGTATCCACACCTGGGGTCCCAGATACGCAGTATTTT. This codes for CASSLVSTPGVPDTQYF. Based on the CDR3 plus reference TRBV11-2 and TRBJ2-3, the full variable domain is EAGVAQSPRYKIIEKRQSVAFWCNPISGHATLYWYQQILGQGPKLLIQFQNNGVVDDSQLPKDRFSAERLKGVDSTLKIQPAKLEDSAVYLCASSLVSTPGVPDTQYFGPGTRLTVL.

The chain uses TRBV19 and TRBJ2-7; D call uncertain. Trimming took 5 bases from V and 3 from J, leaving 11 bases between them. Germline V gives CDR1 LNHDA, CDR2 SQIVND (reference sequence). The CDR3 contains 13 residues. The CDR3 spells CASSLGPGYEQYF. As DNA, the CDR3 is TGTGCCAGTAGTCTCGGGCCGGGCTACGAGCAGTACTTC. The full variable domain, rest sourced from reference TRBV19 and TRBJ2-7, is DGGITQSPKYLFRKEGQNVTLSCEQNLNHDAMYWYRQDPGQGLRLIYYSQIVNDFQKGDIAEGYSVSREKKESFPLTVTSAQKNPTAFYLCASSLGPGYEQYFGPGTRLTVT.

The chain links TRBV27 to TRBJ2-7; tentative D call: TRBD1 (5 bases). Germline V gene lookup returns CDR1 MNHEY and CDR2 SMNVEV (reference sequence). The ends were cut back, 0 bases at V and 3 bases at J, with 6 bases in the middle. There are 13 residues in the CDR3. This chain's CDR3 is CASSLSQDYEQYF. The CDR3 bases are TGTGCCAGCAGTTTATCACAGGACTACGAGCAGTACTTC.

A note on this clone: At one end, the junction sequence differs from germline, possibly due to a read error. The chain recombines TRBV15 with TRBJ2-6; D remains ambiguous. Germline V lookup: CDR1 LNHNV, CDR2 YYDKDF (reference sequence). This CDR3 comprises 15 residues. CDR3 DNA sequence: TGTGCCGCCAGCAGAGTAACAGCTGGGGCCAACGTCCTGACTTTC. It specifies CAASRVTAGANVLTF.

The V call is TRBV9, the J call TRBJ2-5; TRBD2 matches 9 bases. This CDR3 contains 16 residues. V shed 3 bases and J 1 base; nucleotides not matched to a gene: 7. The germline CDR1 and CDR2 sequences are SGDLS and YYNGEE. This chain's CDR3 is CASSGAGREGQETQYF. The CDR3 DNA follows: TGTGCCAGCAGCGGGGCCGGGCGGGAGGGCCAAGAGACCCAGTACTTC. Full variable domain (rest looked up from reference TRBV9 and TRBJ2-5): DSGVTQTPKHLITATGQRVTLRCSPRSGDLSVYWYQQSLDQGLQFLIQYYNGEERAKGNILERFSAQQFPDLHSELNLSSLELGDSALYFCASSGAGREGQETQYFGPGTRLLVL.

A word on this clone: The sample contains more than one DNA sequence encoding this CDR3. This chain uses TRBV9 with TRBJ2-2; D unresolved. Germline V gene lookup returns CDR1 SGDLS and CDR2 YYNGEE. The CDR3 is made up of 12 amino acids. Trimming took off 0 bases at V and 8 bases at J, with 5 bases between the two ends. CDR3 nucleotide sequence: TGTGCCAGCAGCGTAGCCCCAGGGGAGCTGTTTTTT. As protein: CASSVAPGELFF.

The genes are TRBV7-9 and TRBJ1-1; D unresolved. Germline V gene data show CDR1 as SEHNR and CDR2 as FQNEAQ (reference sequence). V was pared by 7 bases and J by 3 bases, with 12 bases between. This CDR3 is 13 amino acids long. CDR3 in DNA: TGTGCCAGCACCCATAGGTCGGACACTGAAGCTTTCTTT. Its protein is CASTHRSDTEAFF.

The J gene is TRBJ1-1, the V gene TRBV28; D ambiguous. The CDR3 has 14 amino acids. Germline CDR1 reads MDHEN; CDR2 reads SYDVKM. Trimming stripped 3 bases from V and 2 bases from J, with 10 bases between. The CDR3 DNA sequence: TGTGCCAGCAGTTTCCCGGGTTTCAACACTGAAGCTTTCTTT. It codes for CASSFPGFNTEAFF.

The chain uses TRBV7-9 and TRBJ2-1; D ambiguous. The V end was cut by 3 bases, the J end by 5 bases, with 5 bases between. CDR3 length: 12 residues. The V gene's germline CDR1 is SEHNR and CDR2 FQNEAQ (reference sequence). CDR3 region: CASSFYDNEQFF. For the CDR3, the DNA is TGTGCCAGCAGCTTTTACGACAATGAGCAGTTCTTC.

The chain uses TRBV5-1 and TRBJ1-5; D is ambiguous. V was trimmed by 5 bases and J by 3 bases, leaving 12 bases between them. CDR3 size: 14 residues. CDR1 and CDR2 from the germline V gene are SGHRS and YFSETQ. The DNA for the CDR3 is TGCGCCAGCAGACCCGACGGAAACAATCAGCCCCAGCATTTT. Its translation is CASRPDGNNQPQHF.

This chain uses TRBV4-1 with TRBJ2-1; 7 nucleotides agree with TRBD2. Losses at the gene ends were 2 bases for V and 5 bases for J; bases not matched to a gene: 9. The CDR3 covers 16 residues. Per the germline V gene, CDR1 is MGHRA and CDR2 is YSYEKL. CDR3 region: CASSQLAVNQHNEQFF. In DNA, the CDR3 is TGCGCCAGCAGCCAACTAGCGGTAAATCAACACAATGAGCAGTTCTTC.

This chain joins TRBV27 and TRBJ2-1; either TRBD1 or TRBD2 may supply D (6 bases each). CDR3 size: 15 residues. The V gene's germline CDR1 is MNHEY and CDR2 SMNVEV (reference sequence). V shed 7 bases and J shed 0 bases, with 13 bases lying between them. CDR3 in amino acids: CASNRGLSSYNEQFF. DNA of the CDR3: TGTGCCAGCAACCGGGGGCTGAGCTCCTACAATGAGCAGTTCTTC.

The chain employs TRBV7-6 and TRBJ1-5; D gene unclear. The CDR3 is 13 residues long. The V end was cut by 4 bases, the J end by 6 bases, with 10 bases between. Looked up from germline, CDR1 is SGHVS and CDR2 is FNYEAQ. CDR3 sequence reads: CASSSEWGQPQHF. The CDR3 region has the DNA TGTGCCAGCAGCTCCGAATGGGGTCAGCCCCAGCATTTT.

The chain employs TRBV7-6 and TRBJ2-4; 13 positions agree with TRBD2. CDR3 length: 19 amino acids. The germline V gene has CDR1 SGHVS and CDR2 FNYEAQ. V shed 2 bases and J 0 bases; nucleotides not matched to a gene: 7. For the CDR3, the DNA is TGTGCCAGCAGCTTATCCGGACTAGCGGGAGTGATAGCCAAAAACATTCAGTACTTC. Translation: CASSLSGLAGVIAKNIQYF.